This TCR beta chain stems from a study of shared clonotypes between healthy human individuals. On the study more broadly: Ranging from 18 to 49 in age, donors were two women and a few men. Study-wide results and limits: The donor pool, a small one, limited the genetic and exposure-history diversity represented. Non-shared clonotypes were found to have lower generation probabilities than the clonotypes that were shared by all four of the sorted-subset donors.

An assay was performed, and its level was deep. The method was immunoSEQ multiplex PCR; TCRdb's version includes in-frame clones alone and lacks a portion of them. Among some 1,900,000 clones, about 95% were seen once, and the ten largest hold more than 0.9%. Of note for this clone: Its matching antigen is unknown.

CDR3 length: 16 amino acids. With 4 bases removed from V and 4 bases from J, the gap between germline ends came to 20 bases. In germline, CDR1 is SGHDN, CDR2 FVKESK. The naive CD8 population came from CD45RO-negative cells selected for CCR7, without terminally differentiated effector memory CD45RA+ cells. This receptor was obtained from a man between 18 and 29 years old in good health. Sequencing input: naive CD8+ T cells sorted from blood. The chain is built from TRBV14 and TRBJ2-7, with a possible D match to TRBD2 (5 bases). CDR3 nucleotide sequence: TGTGCCAGCAGCCGTGGGAGCGCACGATTCGGGTACGAGCAGTACTTC. This translates into CASSRGSARFGYEQYF.